The 23 T cell receptor beta chains reported below all come from one sample, sequenced in a study of Graves' ophthalmopathy and Graves' hyperthyroidism. Amplifying from RNA transcripts, the study obtained TCR beta CDR3 regions. HTBI primers served in a first-round RT-PCR, which a second-round multiplex PCR followed. TCRdb used MiXCR to reprocess the multiplex PCR reads, holding one entry per CDR3 protein. The table includes a few hundred thousand distinct CDR3 sequences, roughly a sixth detected once. The sequenced material came from peripheral blood. These receptors came from an adult woman with stable Graves' hyperthyroidism.

There are a few counts of this clonotype. This chain uses TRBV20-1 with TRBJ2-7; D gene uncertain. This CDR3 spans 15 amino acids. Germline V lookup: CDR1 DFQATT, CDR2 SNEGSKA (reference sequence). Trimming stripped 7 bases from V and 0 bases from J, with 19 bases between. The CDR3 sequence is CSGKQFHASSYEQYF. The CDR3 DNA follows: TGCAGTGGGAAACAGTTTCACGCTAGCTCCTACGAGCAGTACTTC.

This clonotype was recorded many times. The rearrangement uses TRBV7-2 and TRBJ1-1; 7 nucleotides line up with TRBD1. V trimming: 5 bases; J trimming: 4 bases; junction bases outside the gene matches: 10. This CDR3 spans 15 amino acids. CDR1 is SGHTA and CDR2 is FQGNSA in the germline V gene. CDR3 protein: CASSPGGGRGTEAFF. Here the CDR3 DNA reads TGTGCCAGCAGCCCAGGGGGGGGTAGGGGCACTGAAGCTTTCTTT.

This clonotype was seen ten or more times. The rearrangement links TRBV2 to TRBJ2-4; D unclear. Germline CDR1 SNHLY, CDR2 FYNNEI. The length of the CDR3 is 12 residues. Trimming shortened V by 4 bases and J by 6 bases, and 7 bases separated the two germline ends. CDR3 nucleotide sequence: TGTGCCAGCAGTGGGGCCGGAAACATTCAGTACTTC. Translation: CASSGAGNIQYF.

This clonotype appeared many times. This sequence joins TRBV20-1 and TRBJ2-2, with D possibly TRBD2 on 5 matching bases. V shed 5 bases and J shed 0 bases, with 10 bases lying between them. The germline V gene has CDR1 DFQATT and CDR2 SNEGSKA (reference sequence). CDR3 size: 14 residues. In DNA form, the CDR3 reads TGCAGTGCTGCCTTGCGGGCGAACACCGGGGAGCTGTTTTTT. It specifies CSAALRANTGELFF.

The chain is built from TRBV27 and TRBJ1-6; 7 nucleotides match TRBD1. Germline lookup yields CDR1 MNHEY and CDR2 SMNVEV (reference sequence). This CDR3 spans 15 amino acids. With 8 bases clipped from V and 8 bases from J, the junction kept 12 bases outside the gene matches. The CDR3 sequence: CASRDRAYDYSPLHF. In nucleotides, the CDR3 is TGTGCCAGCCGCGACAGGGCCTACGACTATTCACCCCTCCACTTT.

With respect to this clonotype: A read error is possible here, since a much larger clone lies one base away. The chain is built from TRBV6-1 and TRBJ2-3, with D perhaps matching TRBD2 (6 bases). This CDR3 contains 14 residues. Germline V CDR1 and CDR2: MNHNS, SASEGT. Written as DNA, the CDR3 is TGTGCCGGCAGTATAGCGGCTAGCACAGATACGCAGTATTTT. This codes for CAGSIAASTDTQYF.

This clonotype was detected many times. V is TRBV12-3 or TRBV12-4 and J is TRBJ2-5; 7 bases agree with TRBD2. The CDR3 spans 18 residues. J gave up 4 bases and V 0 bases, and 14 bases lay outside the gene matches. The CDR3 sequence is CASSLALIPREFPETQYF. The DNA for the CDR3 is TGTGCCAGCAGTTTAGCGCTAATCCCGCGGGAGTTCCCAGAGACCCAGTACTTC.

The rearrangement links TRBV20-1 to TRBJ1-2; D gene ambiguous. The CDR3 totals 12 residues. V lost 0 bases and J 8 bases, leaving 10 bases between the germline ends. CDR1 is DFQATT, CDR2 SNEGSKA, per germline (reference sequence). The CDR3 DNA reads as TGCAGTGCTAGAGATGTCCGGGAGGGCTACACCTTC. This translates into CSARDVREGYTF.

This clonotype was detected ten times or more. The chain combines TRBV7-2 with TRBJ2-7; D is uncertain. Trimming left V 1 base short and J 3 bases short, with 13 bases between. From germline, CDR1 is SGHTA and CDR2 FQGNSA. The CDR3 spans 15 residues. CDR3 DNA: TGTGCCAGCAGCTTAGTGAATAGCCTCTACTACGAGCAGTACTTC. Amino acid sequence: CASSLVNSLYYEQYF.

This clonotype was observed many times. The rearrangement joins TRBV6-2 or TRBV6-3 to TRBJ2-7, with a weak D call TRBD1 (6 bases). CDR3 length: 13 amino acids. Germline values: CDR1 MNHEY, CDR2 SVGEGT. Trimming took off 10 bases at V and 2 bases at J, with 15 bases between the two ends. DNA of the CDR3: TGTGCCACAGAACAGGGTCGGACCTACGAGCAGTACTTC. The encoded protein is CATEQGRTYEQYF.

V is TRBV6-2 or TRBV6-3 and J is TRBJ1-1; the D gene is possibly TRBD1 (5 bases). Germline lookup yields CDR1 MNHEY and CDR2 SVGEGT. V was trimmed by 1 base and J by 1 base, leaving 7 bases between them. The CDR3 sequence is 14 residues long. This chain's CDR3 is CASSYLGPNTEAFF. CDR3 DNA: TGTGCCAGCAGTTACTTGGGACCGAACACTGAAGCTTTCTTT.

In this sample, this clonotype turned up many times. The rearrangement joins TRBV12-5 to TRBJ1-1; D gene uncertain. The CDR3 has 12 amino acids. Germline-derived CDR1 and CDR2 are LGHNT and FRNRAP. Trimming shortened V by 4 bases and J by 11 bases, and 14 bases separated the two germline ends. The CDR3 DNA follows: TGTGCTAGTGGTTCGAACCTAGGAGGGGCTTTCTTT. This gives the protein CASGSNLGGAFF.

This clonotype showed up many times. The chain is built from TRBV28 and TRBJ1-3, with 7 nucleotides matching TRBD1. Germline V gene lookup returns CDR1 MDHEN and CDR2 SYDVKM. The J segment lost 7 bases and the V segment lost 2 bases, leaving 8 bases of the junction unmatched. There are 15 residues in the CDR3. The CDR3 DNA follows: TGTGCCAGCAGTTTAAGTACAGGGGAAGGGAACACCATATATTTT. Its translation: CASSLSTGEGNTIYF.

The V and J genes are TRBV5-1 and TRBJ2-5; D may match TRBD1 or TRBD2 (5 bases each). The CDR3 runs 16 residues. Per germline, CDR1 SGHRS and CDR2 YFSETQ. Trimming took 5 bases from V and 4 from J, leaving 21 bases between them. CDR3 in amino acids: CASRVILRGVGETQYF. The CDR3 DNA is TGCGCCAGCAGGGTCATTTTACGGGGCGTAGGAGAGACCCAGTACTTC.

This clonotype was observed at least ten times. The junction shows a germline mismatch at one end, possibly a read error. The chain employs TRBV12-3 or TRBV12-4 and TRBJ2-7; 7 positions match TRBD1. This CDR3 is 14 amino acids long. DNA of the CDR3: TGTGCCAGCAGCTTAGGTGGGACAGTCTACGAGCAGTACTTC. It translates to CASSLGGTVYEQYF.

This CDR3 reads CASSPEDRAGYGYTF. DNA of the CDR3: TGTGCCAGCTCACCCGAAGACAGGGCGGGCTATGGCTACACCTTC. The V and J genes are TRBV18 and TRBJ1-2; TRBD1 agrees at 7 bases. Trimming cost V 3 bases and J 4 bases; bases outside gene matches: 8. CDR1 KGHSH and CDR2 LQKENI come from the germline V gene. This CDR3 is built from 15 residues.

There are many counts of this clonotype. The chain is built from TRBV20-1 and TRBJ2-7; 10 positions match TRBD1. This CDR3 has 15 residues. CDR1 is DFQATT and CDR2 is SNEGSKA in the germline V gene (reference sequence). The V and J ends lost 1 base and 5 bases, in that order; junction bases with no gene match: 8. DNA of the CDR3: TGCAGTGCTAGAGTGCGGACAGGGGGTTTCAACGAGCAGTACTTC. Protein: CSARVRTGGFNEQYF.

This clonotype was detected ten times or more. The rearrangement joins TRBV4-1 to TRBJ1-1; 7 positions match TRBD1. CDR3 length equals 15 residues. V gave up 3 bases and J gave up 0 bases; unmatched junction bases: 4. Germline V lookup: CDR1 MGHRA, CDR2 YSYEKL. CDR3 in amino acids: CASSQTGTLNTEAFF. The CDR3 DNA reads as TGCGCCAGCAGCCAGACAGGGACCTTGAACACTGAAGCTTTCTTT.

There are a few counts of this clonotype. A read error is possible here, since a much larger clone lies one base away. The chain is built from TRBV30 and TRBJ1-1; unclear D gene. The CDR3 totals 14 residues. CDR1 GTSNPN and CDR2 SVGIG come from the germline V gene (reference sequence). The CDR3, as DNA: TGTGCCTGGAGTGTAATGGGGTTGAACACTGAAGCTCTCTTT. This codes for CAWSVMGLNTEALF.

This clonotype occurred many times. This chain connects TRBV9 to TRBJ2-5, with TRBD2 matching over 7 bases. The ends lost 1 base at V and 4 bases at J; junction bases unmatched: 7. Germline V gene sequence: CDR1 SGDLS, CDR2 YYNGEE. This CDR3 is built from 15 residues. CDR3 in amino acids: CASSVFAGVGETQYF. CDR3 DNA sequence: TGTGCCAGCAGCGTATTCGCGGGAGTGGGAGAGACCCAGTACTTC.

CDR3 residues: CSANNPGRPYEQYF. The CDR3 coding sequence is TGCAGTGCCAACAACCCGGGACGGCCCTACGAGCAGTACTTC. The genes are TRBV20-1 and TRBJ2-7, with D possibly called TRBD1 or TRBD2 (5 bases each). The length of the CDR3 is 14 residues. Germline V gene data show CDR1 as DFQATT and CDR2 as SNEGSKA (reference sequence). V dropped 6 bases and J dropped 2 bases, with 17 bases sitting between them.

This clonotype was observed at least ten times. V and J are TRBV6-5 and TRBJ2-7; either TRBD1 or TRBD2 may fit D (5 bases each). V gave up 2 bases and J gave up 2 bases, with 19 bases separating them. Germline assignment: CDR1 MNHEY and CDR2 SVGAGI. The CDR3 contains 17 residues. The CDR3 DNA is TGTGCCAGCAGTTACGGGACCCCCGGGACGGAAGCCTACGAGCAGTACTTC. As protein: CASSYGTPGTEAYEQYF.

This clonotype was seen ten or more times. V gene TRBV28 combines with J gene TRBJ2-7; 8 bases are a match to TRBD2. The trim removed 6 bases at V and 2 bases at J, leaving 9 bases unmatched. Germline V lookup: CDR1 MDHEN, CDR2 SYDVKM. This CDR3 has 15 residues. The CDR3 region is CASSLPGGVTYEQYF. Written as DNA, the CDR3 is TGTGCCAGCAGCCTACCCGGGGGGGTCACCTACGAGCAGTACTTC.